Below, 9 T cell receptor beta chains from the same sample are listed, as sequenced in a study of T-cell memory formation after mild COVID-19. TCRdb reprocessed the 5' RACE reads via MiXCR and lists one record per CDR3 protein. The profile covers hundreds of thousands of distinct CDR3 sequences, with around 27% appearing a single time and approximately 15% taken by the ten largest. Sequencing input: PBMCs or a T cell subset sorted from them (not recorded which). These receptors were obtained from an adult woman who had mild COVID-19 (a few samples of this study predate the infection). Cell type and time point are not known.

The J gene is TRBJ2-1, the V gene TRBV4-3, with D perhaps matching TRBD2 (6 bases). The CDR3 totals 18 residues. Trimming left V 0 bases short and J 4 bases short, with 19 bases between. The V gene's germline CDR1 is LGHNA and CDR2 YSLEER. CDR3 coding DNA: TGCGCCAGCAGCCAAGAGCCGACTAGACCAAGTTTATACAATGAGCAGTTCTTC. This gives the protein CASSQEPTRPSLYNEQFF.

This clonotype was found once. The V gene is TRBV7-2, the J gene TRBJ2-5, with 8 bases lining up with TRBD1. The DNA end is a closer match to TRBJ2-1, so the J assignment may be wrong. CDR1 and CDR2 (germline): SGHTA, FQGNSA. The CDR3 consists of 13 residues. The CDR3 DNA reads TGTGCCAGCAGCATGGGACAGGCAGAGACCCAGTTCTTC. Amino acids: CASSMGQAETQFF.

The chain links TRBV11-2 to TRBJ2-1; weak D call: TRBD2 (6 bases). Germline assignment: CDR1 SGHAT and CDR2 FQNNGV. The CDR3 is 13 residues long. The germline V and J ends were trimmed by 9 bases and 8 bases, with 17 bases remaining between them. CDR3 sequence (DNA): TGTGCCAGTTCGGGGCCCGGGGGATATGAGCAGTTCTTC. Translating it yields CASSGPGGYEQFF.

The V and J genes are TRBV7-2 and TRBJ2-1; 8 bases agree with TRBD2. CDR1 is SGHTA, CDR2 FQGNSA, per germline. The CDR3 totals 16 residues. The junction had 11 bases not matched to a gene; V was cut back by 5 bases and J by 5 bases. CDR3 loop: CASSTTGTRGNNEQFF. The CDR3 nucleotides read TGTGCCAGCAGCACAACCGGGACTAGGGGCAACAATGAGCAGTTCTTC.

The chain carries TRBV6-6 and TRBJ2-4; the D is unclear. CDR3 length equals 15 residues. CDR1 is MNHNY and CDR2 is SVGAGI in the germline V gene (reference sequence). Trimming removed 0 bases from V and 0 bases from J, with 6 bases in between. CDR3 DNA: TGTGCCAGCAGTTACTCGACGGCAGCCAAAAACATTCAGTACTTC. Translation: CASSYSTAAKNIQYF.

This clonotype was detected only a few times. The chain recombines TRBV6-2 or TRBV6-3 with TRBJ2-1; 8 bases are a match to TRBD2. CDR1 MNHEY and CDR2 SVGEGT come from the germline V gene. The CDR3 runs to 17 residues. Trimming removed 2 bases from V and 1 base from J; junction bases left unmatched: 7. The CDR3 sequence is CASSYRSGSSSYNEQFF. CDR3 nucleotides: TGTGCCAGCAGTTACAGGAGCGGGAGCAGTTCCTACAATGAGCAGTTCTTC.

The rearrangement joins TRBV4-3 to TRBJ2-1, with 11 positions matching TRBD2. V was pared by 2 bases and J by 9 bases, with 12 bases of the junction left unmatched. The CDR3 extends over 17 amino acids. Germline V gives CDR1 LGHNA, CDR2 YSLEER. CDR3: CASSQPRELAGDGEQFF. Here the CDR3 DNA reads TGCGCCAGCAGCCAACCCCGGGAACTAGCGGGAGATGGTGAGCAGTTCTTC.

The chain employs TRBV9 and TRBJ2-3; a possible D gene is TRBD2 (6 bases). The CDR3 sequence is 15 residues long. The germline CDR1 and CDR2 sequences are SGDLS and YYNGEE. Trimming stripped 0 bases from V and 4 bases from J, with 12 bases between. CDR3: CASSVVAGRADTQYF. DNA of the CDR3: TGTGCCAGCAGCGTAGTGGCGGGAAGGGCAGATACGCAGTATTTT.

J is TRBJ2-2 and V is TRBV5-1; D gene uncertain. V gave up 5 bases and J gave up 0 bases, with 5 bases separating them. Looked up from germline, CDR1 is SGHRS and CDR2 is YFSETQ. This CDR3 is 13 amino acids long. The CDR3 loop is CASRQTNTGELFF. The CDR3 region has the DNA TGCGCCAGCAGGCAGACGAACACCGGGGAGCTGTTTTTT. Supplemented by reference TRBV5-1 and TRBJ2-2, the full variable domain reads KAGVTQTPRYLIKTRGQQVTLSCSPISGHRSVSWYQQTPGQGLQFLFEYFSETQRNKGNFPGRFSGRQFSNSRSEMNVSTLELGDSALYLCASRQTNTGELFFGEGSRLTVL.